The 31 T cell receptor beta chains listed next were all sequenced from one sample in a study of Ad26.COV2.S vaccination and SARS-CoV-2 variants. This sample's treatment: over 15 received Ad26.COV2.S at low or high dose, single or two shots; about 5 received placebo; per-sample allocation not given. Sampling was done on day 63 after the first vaccine or placebo injection. The assay was immunoSEQ multiplex PCR, and TCRdb's table has in-frame clones only and misses some. The sample comprises around 380,000 clones, 70% to 90% of which are singletons, and approximately 3.7% rests with the top ten. The sequencing used peripheral blood, collected in a trial of Ad26.COV2.S vaccine versus placebo. The receptors originated from a person aged 18-60 years who received the Ad26.COV2.S COVID-19 vaccine or a placebo.

The chain joins TRBV3-1 (or the pseudogene TRBV3-2) to TRBJ2-7; 7 bases match TRBD2. Trimming took 1 base from V and 3 from J; bases not matched to a gene: 0. The CDR3 sequence is 13 residues long. CDR1 is LGHDT and CDR2 is YNNKEL in the germline V gene (reference sequence). Here the CDR3 DNA reads TGTGCCAGCAGCCAAGGCGGGGGCTACGAGCAGTACTTC. Protein product: CASSQGGGYEQYF.

V usage is TRBV5-1 and J usage is TRBJ1-1, with D possibly matching TRBD1 (5 bases). CDR3 length: 14 residues. Germline CDR1 reads SGHRS; CDR2 reads YFSETQ. The ends were cut back, 4 bases at V and 1 base at J, with 11 bases in the middle. The CDR3 DNA reads as TGCGCCAGCAGCCACGGACACGGGAACACTGAAGCTTTCTTT. This gives the protein CASSHGHGNTEAFF.

This clone was observed a single time. The V gene is TRBV3-1 (or the pseudogene TRBV3-2), the J gene TRBJ1-1; maybe TRBD1 (5 bases). V lost 3 bases and J lost 0, with 5 bases in between. Germline loops: CDR1 LGHDT, CDR2 YNNKEL (reference sequence). The CDR3 is made up of 13 amino acids. CDR3 coding DNA: TGTGCCAGCAGCCAGGGGGTGAACACTGAAGCTTTCTTT. It codes for CASSQGVNTEAFF.

This chain links TRBV28 with TRBJ1-3, with D unresolved. There are 13 residues in the CDR3. Germline loops: CDR1 MDHEN, CDR2 SYDVKM. V dropped 6 bases and J dropped 7 bases, with 13 bases sitting between them. CDR3 coding DNA: TGTGCCAGCAGACCCCCTGGAGGGAACACCATATATTTT. It encodes CASRPPGGNTIYF.

The chain is built from TRBV5-6 and TRBJ1-5, with D perhaps matching TRBD1 (6 bases). Trimming took 4 bases from V and 3 from J, leaving 14 bases between them. CDR3 length: 15 residues. Germline CDR1 and CDR2: SGHDT and YYEEEE. CDR3 nucleotide sequence: TGTGCCAGCAGCGGGGGCTTAGGCGACAATCAGCCCCAGCATTTT. Translation: CASSGGLGDNQPQHF.

Comments on this clone: In the same sample, other DNA sequences code for this CDR3. This chain uses TRBV10-2 with TRBJ1-1; the D is unclear. Between the trimmed V and J ends, which lost 3 bases and 0 bases, there was a span of 2 bases. The CDR3 runs 12 residues. CDR1 is WSHSY and CDR2 is SAAADI in the germline V gene. The CDR3 coding sequence is TGCGCCAGCAGTGAACTGAACACTGAAGCTTTCTTT. Amino acids: CASSELNTEAFF.

The chain joins TRBV19 to TRBJ1-3; D remains unclear. CDR1 is LNHDA, CDR2 SQIVND, per germline (reference sequence). V shed 4 bases and J shed 0 bases, with 10 bases lying between them. The CDR3 extends over 15 amino acids. The CDR3 reads CASSTSSGSGNTIYF. The DNA for the CDR3 is TGTGCCAGTAGTACTAGTTCTGGCTCTGGAAACACCATATATTTT.

The rearrangement joins TRBV7-9 to TRBJ2-1; D call uncertain. Germline loops: CDR1 SEHNR, CDR2 FQNEAQ (reference sequence). Trimming removed 2 bases at V and 0 bases at J, with 5 bases between. The CDR3 contains 14 residues. This CDR3 is CASSLTPSYNEQFF. The CDR3 bases are TGTGCCAGCAGCTTAACACCCTCCTACAATGAGCAGTTCTTC.

This chain's CDR3 is CASRSSVAGYTF. For the CDR3, the DNA is TGTGCCAGCAGGTCGAGTGTTGCTGGCTACACCTTC. The V call is TRBV6-5, the J call TRBJ1-2; D is unclear. Looked up from germline, CDR1 is MNHEY and CDR2 is SVGAGI. Deletions cut 6 bases from V and 7 bases from J, with 12 bases between. There are 12 residues in the CDR3.

The rearrangement joins TRBV5-8 to TRBJ2-5; D not certain. This CDR3 has 13 amino acids. Germline lookup yields CDR1 SGHTS and CDR2 YDEGEE. With 3 bases removed from V and 2 bases from J, the gap between germline ends came to 8 bases. The CDR3 DNA is TGTGCCAGCAGCTCTACACATCAAGAGACCCAGTACTTC. It codes for CASSSTHQETQYF.

This chain connects TRBV10-3 to TRBJ1-6, with a weak D call TRBD1 (5 bases). The germline V gene encodes CDR1 ENHRY and CDR2 SYGVKD. Deletions cut 6 bases from V and 7 bases from J, with 16 bases between. The CDR3 runs 15 residues. DNA for the CDR3: TGTGCCATCAGACCGGACAAAACGACAAATTCACCCCTCCACTTT. Translating gives CAIRPDKTTNSPLHF.

The chain joins TRBV27 to TRBJ1-2, with D maybe TRBD1 (5 bases). Trimming left V 3 bases short and J 8 bases short, with 13 bases between. Germline V gene sequence: CDR1 MNHEY, CDR2 SMNVEV (reference sequence). This CDR3 region has 13 residues. The CDR3 sequence is CASSFDGTRGYTF. The CDR3 DNA reads TGTGCCAGCAGTTTTGACGGGACTCGCGGCTACACCTTC.

This clone was seen once. The rearrangement uses TRBV10-1 and TRBJ2-1, with D possibly matching TRBD2 (6 bases). Per the germline V gene, CDR1 is WNHNN and CDR2 is SYGVQD (reference sequence). The CDR3 has 15 residues. Trimming removed 3 bases from V and 5 bases from J, with 14 bases in between. The CDR3 DNA sequence: TGCGCCAGCAGTGAAGGACTACGGAAGAACAATGAGCAGTTCTTC. Translating it yields CASSEGLRKNNEQFF.

The chain employs TRBV9 and TRBJ2-3; D ambiguous. The CDR3 is 15 residues long. Germline V gene data show CDR1 as SGDLS and CDR2 as YYNGEE. The V gene lost 0 bases and the J gene lost 0 bases, with 8 bases spanning the gap. The CDR3 sequence: CASSVDSSSTDTQYF. CDR3 coding DNA: TGTGCCAGCAGCGTAGACAGTTCTAGCACAGATACGCAGTATTTT.

V is TRBV5-1 and J is TRBJ1-6, with D possibly being TRBD1 (5 bases). This CDR3 has 15 amino acids. Germline-derived CDR1 and CDR2 are SGHRS and YFSETQ. With 4 bases removed from V and 11 bases from J, the gap between germline ends came to 19 bases. Written as DNA, the CDR3 is TGCGCCAGCAGCCCCCAGCCGGGGGAGGAGGCACCCCTCCACTTT. Its protein product is CASSPQPGEEAPLHF.

This clone appeared a single time. The chain couples TRBV4-3 to TRBJ1-1, with D possibly being TRBD1 (6 bases). Trimming removed 1 base from V and 5 bases from J, with 20 bases in between. The CDR3 sequence is 17 residues long. Germline-derived CDR1 and CDR2 are LGHNA and YSLEER. In DNA, the CDR3 is TGCGCCAGCAGCCAAGGTACAACCCAGGGGATTGGTACTGAAGCTTTCTTT. Translated, it gives CASSQGTTQGIGTEAFF.

The chain is built from TRBV3-1 (or the pseudogene TRBV3-2) and TRBJ2-2; 11 nucleotides agree with TRBD1. CDR1 LGHDT and CDR2 YNNKEL come from the germline V gene (reference sequence). CDR3 length equals 16 residues. Trimming took 4 bases from V and 4 from J; bases not matched to a gene: 5. The CDR3 reads CASSPGTGGSTGELFF. As DNA, the CDR3 is TGTGCCAGCAGCCCGGGGACAGGGGGGTCCACCGGGGAGCTGTTTTTT.

The CDR3 loop is CASSFPDGNTEAFF. CDR3 coding DNA: TGTGCCAGCAGTTTCCCGGACGGGAACACTGAAGCTTTCTTT. V is TRBV6-2 or TRBV6-3 and J is TRBJ1-1; D not resolved. This CDR3 is 14 amino acids long. Germline V gives CDR1 MNHEY, CDR2 SVGEGT. Trimming took off 4 bases at V and 1 base at J, with 10 bases between the two ends.

The rearrangement links TRBV6-2 or TRBV6-3 to TRBJ2-5; D might be TRBD2 (6 bases). Trimming left V 6 bases short and J 5 bases short, with 16 bases between. The CDR3 totals 14 residues. CDR1 and CDR2 (germline): MNHEY, SVGEGT. The CDR3 sequence is CASSQRQRAETQYF. CDR3 coding DNA: TGTGCCAGCAGCCAACGACAGCGGGCGGAGACCCAGTACTTC.

J is TRBJ1-6 and V is TRBV5-1, with 8 positions matching TRBD1. CDR3 length: 15 amino acids. J was trimmed by 9 bases and V by 4 bases; bases with no gene match: 9. CDR1 and CDR2 from the germline V gene are SGHRS and YFSETQ. CDR3 region: CASSLDGTGGSPLHF. Written as DNA, the CDR3 is TGCGCCAGCAGCCTTGACGGGACAGGAGGTTCACCCCTCCACTTT.

This chain joins TRBV19 and TRBJ2-4, with unresolved D. CDR3 size: 13 residues. V was cut by 5 bases and J by 3 bases, with 8 bases left in between. Germline V gene sequence: CDR1 LNHDA, CDR2 SQIVND (reference sequence). CDR3 sequence (DNA): TGTGCCAGTAGTGGGATGGGCAAAAACATTCAGTACTTC. It translates to CASSGMGKNIQYF.

The rearrangement joins TRBV3-1 (or the pseudogene TRBV3-2) to TRBJ2-5; 15 bases line up with TRBD2. The CDR3 runs to 19 residues. Germline-derived CDR1 and CDR2 are LGHDT and YNNKEL (reference sequence). After removal of 0 bases from V and 4 bases from J, the junction contained 9 bases not matched to a gene. The CDR3 nucleotides read TGTGCCAGCAGCCAAGATCCAAGGACTAGCGGGGGGGCCGGAGAGACCCAGTACTTC. Its translation: CASSQDPRTSGGAGETQYF.

This chain connects TRBV3-1 (or the pseudogene TRBV3-2) to TRBJ1-5, with TRBD1 matching 8 bases. Germline V gene data show CDR1 as LGHDT and CDR2 as YNNKEL (reference sequence). V was clipped by 0 bases and J by 4 bases; unmatched bases: 8. The CDR3 contains 17 residues. The CDR3, as DNA: TGTGCCAGCAGCCAAGAGGGCGGGACAGGAGGAAATCAGCCCCAGCATTTT. This sequence encodes CASSQEGGTGGNQPQHF.

V and J are TRBV6-5 and TRBJ2-3; 8 positions agree with TRBD2. Germline values: CDR1 MNHEY, CDR2 SVGAGI. The CDR3 is 14 residues long. Trimming took 8 bases from V and 2 from J; bases not matched to a gene: 6. For the CDR3, the DNA is TGTGCCAGCCGGGAACTAGCGGTCACAGATACGCAGTATTTT. Its translation is CASRELAVTDTQYF.

V usage is TRBV11-2 and J usage is TRBJ1-1; D is undetermined. CDR3 size: 12 residues. Trimming stripped 3 bases from V and 4 bases from J, with 6 bases between. From germline, CDR1 is SGHAT and CDR2 FQNNGV. Here the CDR3 reads CASSFTRTEAFF. In nucleotides, the CDR3 is TGTGCCAGCAGCTTTACCCGCACTGAAGCTTTCTTT.

The V call is TRBV5-5, the J call TRBJ2-1; D possibly corresponds to TRBD1 (5 bases). The CDR3 totals 16 residues. From germline, CDR1 is SGHKS and CDR2 YYEKEE (reference sequence). With 3 bases removed from V and 4 bases from J, the gap between germline ends came to 17 bases. In DNA form, the CDR3 reads TGTGCCAGCAGCTACCCCCCGCGCGACAGATACAATGAGCAGTTCTTC. This translates into CASSYPPRDRYNEQFF.

The J gene is TRBJ1-5, the V gene TRBV5-6; a possible D gene is TRBD1 (6 bases). Between the trimmed V and J ends, which lost 4 bases and 3 bases, there was a span of 11 bases. Germline CDR1 is SGHDT and CDR2 is YYEEEE. The CDR3 is 14 amino acids. Here the CDR3 reads CASSAQGLNQPQHF. CDR3 nucleotides: TGTGCCAGCAGCGCACAGGGCCTCAATCAGCCCCAGCATTTT.

This chain uses TRBV18 with TRBJ2-7; no firm D call. The CDR3 extends over 15 amino acids. Germline V lookup: CDR1 KGHSH, CDR2 LQKENI. V was trimmed by 3 bases and J by 2 bases, leaving 14 bases between them. The CDR3 nucleotides are TGTGCCAGCTCACCCTCTAGAGAACGAACCTACGAGCAGTACTTC. It yields the protein CASSPSRERTYEQYF.

In this sample, this clone turned up a few times. J is TRBJ1-4 and V is TRBV4-1; D gene ambiguous. CDR1 is MGHRA and CDR2 is YSYEKL in the germline V gene. V was cut by 1 base and J by 2 bases, with 5 bases left in between. This CDR3 region has 14 residues. The CDR3 reads CASSQGVTNEKLFF. Here the CDR3 DNA reads TGCGCCAGCAGCCAAGGGGTTACTAATGAAAAACTGTTTTTT.

The V and J genes are TRBV29-1 and TRBJ2-1; D unresolved. This CDR3 is built from 13 residues. Germline V gene sequence: CDR1 SQVTM, CDR2 ANQGSEA. Trimming pared 5 bases from V and 0 bases from J, leaving 8 bases between. The CDR3 loop reads CSVSESSYNEQFF. The CDR3 coding sequence is TGCAGCGTTAGCGAGAGCTCCTACAATGAGCAGTTCTTC.

This sequence joins TRBV6-2 or TRBV6-3 and TRBJ1-5; 7 bases fit TRBD1. The CDR3 contains 14 residues. CDR1 MNHEY and CDR2 SVGEGT come from the germline V gene. V lost 6 bases, J lost 4 bases, and 6 bases stayed unmatched. This CDR3 is CASSQTGWNQPQHF. In DNA, the CDR3 is TGTGCCAGCAGCCAGACAGGGTGGAATCAGCCCCAGCATTTT.